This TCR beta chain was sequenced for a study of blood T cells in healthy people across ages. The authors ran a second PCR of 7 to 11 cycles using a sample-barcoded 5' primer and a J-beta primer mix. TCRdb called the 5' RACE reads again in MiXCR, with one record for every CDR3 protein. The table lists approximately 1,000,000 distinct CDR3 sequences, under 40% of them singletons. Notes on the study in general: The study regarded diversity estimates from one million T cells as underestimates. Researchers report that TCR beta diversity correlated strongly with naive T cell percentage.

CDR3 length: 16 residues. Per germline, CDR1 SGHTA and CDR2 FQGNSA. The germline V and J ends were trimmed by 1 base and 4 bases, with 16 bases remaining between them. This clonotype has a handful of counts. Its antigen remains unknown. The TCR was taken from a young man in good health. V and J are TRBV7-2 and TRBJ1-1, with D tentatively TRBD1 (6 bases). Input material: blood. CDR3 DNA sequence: TGTGCCAGCAGCTTAGTGGGGGGGCAGGGGCTCACTGAAGCTTTCTTT. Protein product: CASSLVGGQGLTEAFF.